At least ten counts were recorded for the clone carrying this TCR beta chain. CDR1 and CDR2 from the germline V gene are SGHTA and FQGTGA. V lost 5 bases and J 2 bases, leaving 9 bases between the germline ends. The CDR3 spans 13 residues. TCRdb fed the 5' RACE reads into MiXCR, producing one record per CDR3 protein. The profile shows fewer than 250,000 distinct CDR3 sequences, around a quarter of them singletons. The sample belongs to a study of CD8 T cells in ankylosing spondylitis. Material for sequencing was blood, either unsorted or a sorted T cell fraction (not recorded which). This sequence was found in a male donor with ankylosing spondylitis or in good health (not recorded which). V and J are TRBV7-3 and TRBJ2-5; the D is unclear. The CDR3 coding sequence is TGTGCCAGCAGCGCTACAGCTCAAGAGACCCAGTACTTC. The encoded protein is CASSATAQETQYF.